The next 31 T cell receptor beta chains were all read from a single sample in a study of OX40 agonist ivuxolimab in advanced cancers. The table came from immunoSEQ multiplex PCR; TCRdb's copy has only in-frame clones and leaves some out. The sample lists roughly 81,000 clones; more than 70% were seen once. Sequenced here: CD4+ or CD8+ T cells sorted from blood, sampled in a trial of the OX40 agonist ivuxolimab. Receptors were obtained from an adult with an advanced solid tumor such as melanoma, head and neck, liver or kidney cancer.

This rearrangement joins TRBV6-6 to TRBJ2-3; 7 bases align to TRBD1. With V trimmed by 5 bases and J by 0 bases, 5 bases remained unmatched. This CDR3 comprises 15 residues. Germline CDR1 reads MNHNY; CDR2 reads SVGAGI (reference sequence). The CDR3 coding sequence is TGTGCCAGCAGTAGCACAGGGGCGAGCACAGATACGCAGTATTTT. This gives the protein CASSSTGASTDTQYF.

In DNA form, the CDR3 reads TGTGCCAGCAGTGACGTGGACACCTACGAGCAGTACTTC. Protein sequence: CASSDVDTYEQYF. This chain joins TRBV25-1 and TRBJ2-7, with D tentatively TRBD1 (5 bases). This CDR3 has 13 residues. CDR1 is MGHDK and CDR2 is SYGVNS in the germline V gene. Trimming left V 3 bases short and J 2 bases short, with 8 bases between.

This chain uses TRBV18 with TRBJ2-5; D is uncertain. The V and J ends lost 0 bases and 3 bases respectively, with 11 bases between them. This CDR3 contains 15 residues. Germline V gives CDR1 KGHSH, CDR2 LQKENI. The CDR3 bases are TGTGCCAGCTCACCACCGGGTGGATTAGAAGAGACCCAGTACTTC. Its protein product is CASSPPGGLEETQYF.

This clone was detected a few times. Because the CDR3 is missing its conserved closing phenylalanine or tryptophan, this is likely a read error. The chain combines TRBV11-2 with TRBJ1-6; D gene ambiguous. V lost 1 base to trimming and J lost 7 bases, with 8 bases between them. CDR1 is SGHAT and CDR2 is FQNNGV in the germline V gene. The CDR3 covers 14 residues. CDR3 nucleotides: TGTGCCAGCAGCTTAGGAACGGCGAATTCACCCCTCCACCTT. Its protein product is CASSLGTANSPLHL.

The chain recombines TRBV5-1 with TRBJ2-5; tentative D call: TRBD2 (6 bases). V was pared by 0 bases and J by 0 bases, with 9 bases between. Per the germline V gene, CDR1 is SGHRS and CDR2 is YFSETQ. This CDR3 has 15 amino acids. CDR3 nucleotide sequence: TGCGCCAGCAGCTTGGGGGGGACTTACCAAGAGACCCAGTACTTC. Residues: CASSLGGTYQETQYF.

The chain has TRBV6-1 and TRBJ2-7; 7 bases line up with TRBD1. Germline loops: CDR1 MNHNS, CDR2 SASEGT. The CDR3 spans 14 residues. Unmatched junction bases numbered 4, after V lost 2 bases and J lost 3 bases. DNA for the CDR3: TGTGCCAGCAGTGAAAGACAGGGTGACTACGAGCAGTACTTC. Residues: CASSERQGDYEQYF.

This clone has a handful of counts. CDR3 coding DNA: TGTGCCAGCAGCCGTCTCCCGAACACTGAAGCTTTCTTT. This gives the protein CASSRLPNTEAFF. The chain uses TRBV7-2 and TRBJ1-1; unclear D gene. V was pared by 5 bases and J by 1 base, with 8 bases between. This CDR3 region has 13 residues. Germline loops: CDR1 SGHTA, CDR2 FQGNSA.

CDR3 residues: CASSEGGTTEAFF. CDR3 DNA sequence: TGTGCCAGCAGTGAGGGGGGGACCACTGAAGCTTTCTTT. The gene calls are TRBV25-1 and TRBJ1-1; maybe TRBD1 (5 bases). This CDR3 is built from 13 residues. Germline CDR1 is MGHDK and CDR2 is SYGVNS. The V end lost 3 bases, the J end lost 4 bases, and 9 bases lay between the germline ends.

V is TRBV6-6 and J is TRBJ1-5, with D unclear. Germline values: CDR1 MNHNY, CDR2 SVGAGI (reference sequence). The CDR3 spans 16 residues. The ends were cut back, 0 bases at V and 5 bases at J, with 14 bases in the middle. The DNA for the CDR3 is TGTGCCAGCAGTTACTCGCGGGGAAAAAGGGATCAGCCCCAGCATTTT. Translated: CASSYSRGKRDQPQHF.

The chain links TRBV6-4 to TRBJ2-2; D ambiguous. Germline-derived CDR1 and CDR2 are MRHNA and SNTAGT. CDR3 length: 14 amino acids. V was pared by 6 bases and J by 4 bases, with 12 bases between. CDR3 coding DNA: TGTGCCAGCAGCCTCGAGTGGGGCACCGGGGAGCTGTTTTTT. Amino acid sequence: CASSLEWGTGELFF.

This rearrangement joins TRBV29-1 to TRBJ2-7, with D unresolved. CDR3 length: 12 amino acids. CDR1 SQVTM and CDR2 ANQGSEA come from the germline V gene. The ends were cut back, 0 bases at V and 2 bases at J, with 5 bases in the middle. CDR3: CSVEDSAYEQYF. CDR3 DNA: TGCAGCGTTGAAGATTCAGCCTACGAGCAGTACTTC.

The chain links TRBV2 to TRBJ1-5, with TRBD1 as a possible D gene (5 bases). Germline assignment: CDR1 SNHLY and CDR2 FYNNEI. CDR3 size: 14 residues. Trimming pared 8 bases from V and 7 bases from J, leaving 18 bases between. CDR3 nucleotides: TGTGCCAGCCAACGGGGCAGGGAGGAACAGCCCCAGCATTTT. This encodes CASQRGREEQPQHF.

The rearrangement links TRBV5-4 to TRBJ2-7; 10 bases are shared with TRBD1. Germline values: CDR1 SGHNT, CDR2 YYREEE (reference sequence). The junction had 17 bases not matched to a gene; V was cut back by 5 bases and J by 6 bases. The CDR3 runs 17 residues. CDR3 bases: TGTGCCAGCAGTTACCTCGGACAGGGGGGTTTCGAGCGCGAGCAGTACTTC. This translates into CASSYLGQGGFEREQYF.

This clone was observed a few times. The rearrangement joins TRBV4-1 to TRBJ1-1; D unresolved. The CDR3 loop spans 17 amino acids. The germline V gene has CDR1 MGHRA and CDR2 YSYEKL. Trimming removed 0 bases from V and 0 bases from J, with 14 bases in between. The CDR3, as DNA: TGCGCCAGCAGCCAAGACCCATTGGTAAGGGTGAACACTGAAGCTTTCTTT. Encoded protein: CASSQDPLVRVNTEAFF.

The chain combines TRBV15 with TRBJ1-5; no reliable D call. Per germline, CDR1 LNHNV and CDR2 YYDKDF (reference sequence). Deletions cut 0 bases from V and 4 bases from J, with 10 bases between. The length of the CDR3 is 15 residues. The CDR3 DNA is TGTGCCACCAGCAGAGATAGGGTCCTAAATCAGCCCCAGCATTTT. Amino acid sequence: CATSRDRVLNQPQHF. Full variable domain (rest looked up from reference TRBV15 and TRBJ1-5): DAMVIQNPRYQVTQFGKPVTLSCSQTLNHNVMYWYQQKSSQAPKLLFHYYDKDFNNEADTPDNFQSRRPNTSFCFLDIRSPGLGDTAMYLCATSRDRVLNQPQHFGDGTRLSIL.

This chain links TRBV2 with TRBJ1-4; no firm D call. Trimming cost V 8 bases and J 8 bases, with 12 bases left between them. The germline CDR1 and CDR2 sequences are SNHLY and FYNNEI. The CDR3 is 12 amino acids. The DNA of the CDR3 is TGTGCCAGCCTAGGATTTGAAGAAAAACTGTTTTTT. This translates into CASLGFEEKLFF. Full variable domain (remainder filled in from reference TRBV2 and TRBJ1-4): EPEVTQTPSHQVTQMGQEVILRCVPISNHLYFYWYRQILGQKVEFLVSFYNNEISEKSEIFDDQFSVERPDGSNFTLKIRSTKLEDSAMYFCASLGFEEKLFFGSGTQLSVL.

V usage is TRBV4-2 and J usage is TRBJ1-2; no reliable D call. The CDR3 spans 11 residues. The germline CDR1 and CDR2 sequences are LGHNA and YNFKEQ. V was clipped by 1 base and J by 7 bases, with 4 bases between them. The CDR3 coding sequence is TGTGCCAGCAGCCAAGCGGCTGGCTACACCTTC. Amino acids: CASSQAAGYTF.

The V gene is TRBV9, the J gene TRBJ1-1; weak D call: TRBD1 (5 bases). Deletions cut 1 base from V and 8 bases from J, with 12 bases between. CDR1 and CDR2 from the germline V gene are SGDLS and YYNGEE. The CDR3 extends over 13 amino acids. The CDR3, as DNA: TGTGCCAGCAGCGTATCAAACGCAGGGGAAGCTTTCTTT. Its translation: CASSVSNAGEAFF.

This clone was observed a single time. The rearrangement links TRBV5-6 to TRBJ1-2; D is ambiguous. The CDR3 consists of 16 residues. CDR1 and CDR2 from the germline V gene are SGHDT and YYEEEE. V was cut by 0 bases and J by 4 bases, with 16 bases left in between. The CDR3 DNA reads as TGTGCCAGCAGCTTGGCCACACATCCTAGTCCCTATGGCTACACCTTC. Its translation: CASSLATHPSPYGYTF.

The chain couples TRBV6-5 to TRBJ2-7, with D hard to call. This CDR3 spans 13 amino acids. The V end lost 6 bases, the J end lost 3 bases, and 12 bases lay between the germline ends. CDR1 MNHEY and CDR2 SVGAGI come from the germline V gene. CDR3 residues: CASSSTLGYEQYF. The CDR3, as DNA: TGTGCCAGCAGCTCGACGCTCGGCTACGAGCAGTACTTC.

The chain uses TRBV4-2 and TRBJ1-4, with 12 nucleotides matching TRBD1. In germline, CDR1 is LGHNA, CDR2 YNFKEQ. The CDR3 has 17 amino acids. V lost 3 bases, J lost 7 bases, and 9 bases stayed unmatched. CDR3 nucleotides: TGTGCCAGCAGCCAGGAGGGACAGGGGGCGCAGGGTGAAAAACTGTTTTTT. Its protein is CASSQEGQGAQGEKLFF.

This clone was recorded a few times. The V and J genes are TRBV10-3 and TRBJ2-1; TRBD2 agrees at 8 bases. This CDR3 has 15 residues. V shed 6 bases and J 6 bases; nucleotides not matched to a gene: 10. In germline, CDR1 is ENHRY, CDR2 SYGVKD. CDR3 sequence: CAIRGTGLGGNEQFF. DNA for the CDR3: TGTGCCATCAGAGGAACGGGACTAGGGGGCAATGAGCAGTTCTTC.

The chain is built from TRBV28 and TRBJ1-3, with a possible D match to TRBD1 (6 bases). The V end lost 6 bases, the J end lost 8 bases, and 14 bases lay between the germline ends. Germline assignment: CDR1 MDHEN and CDR2 SYDVKM. The CDR3 is 13 amino acids. The CDR3 spells CASSPGGADTIYF. Written as DNA, the CDR3 is TGTGCCAGCAGCCCTGGGGGGGCAGACACCATATATTTT.

This chain links TRBV15 with TRBJ2-3, with D tentatively TRBD1 (5 bases). Germline values: CDR1 LNHNV, CDR2 YYDKDF (reference sequence). The CDR3 extends over 16 amino acids. The V and J ends lost 0 bases and 3 bases respectively, with 13 bases between them. The CDR3 region is CATSRDWTFETDTQYF. The CDR3 DNA is TGTGCCACCAGCAGAGATTGGACATTTGAGACAGATACGCAGTATTTT. Full variable domain (outside the CDR3, taken from reference TRBV15 and TRBJ2-3): DAMVIQNPRYQVTQFGKPVTLSCSQTLNHNVMYWYQQKSSQAPKLLFHYYDKDFNNEADTPDNFQSRRPNTSFCFLDIRSPGLGDTAMYLCATSRDWTFETDTQYFGPGTRLTVL.

In its sample, this clone was seen once. The rearrangement links TRBV6-6 to TRBJ1-2; a weak D match, TRBD1 (5 bases). V shed 7 bases and J shed 5 bases, with 17 bases lying between them. The CDR3 spans 14 residues. Germline CDR1 MNHNY, CDR2 SVGAGI (reference sequence). The CDR3 protein is CASILDSEGYGYTF. Written as DNA, the CDR3 is TGTGCCAGCATTCTTGACAGCGAAGGGTATGGCTACACCTTC.

This chain joins TRBV5-1 and TRBJ1-4; possible D gene TRBD1, 5 bases. The CDR3 runs to 14 residues. CDR1 SGHRS and CDR2 YFSETQ come from the germline V gene. Trimming cost V 2 bases and J 7 bases, with 12 bases left between them. The CDR3 bases are TGCGCCAGCAGCTTCGGGACGGTTAGTGAAAAACTGTTTTTT. It is translated as CASSFGTVSEKLFF.

This chain joins TRBV11-2 and TRBJ2-2, with TRBD2 matching over 7 bases. V gave up 4 bases and J gave up 5 bases; unmatched junction bases: 1. Germline loops: CDR1 SGHAT, CDR2 FQNNGV. The CDR3 runs 13 residues. CDR3 DNA: TGTGCCAGCAGCTGGGGGGGAACCGGGGAGCTGTTTTTT. Its translation is CASSWGGTGELFF.

This clone was observed a single time. The chain recombines TRBV6-6 with TRBJ2-3; maybe TRBD1 (6 bases). V was shortened by 6 bases and J by 7 bases, with 17 bases between the two germline ends. The CDR3 is made up of 14 amino acids. Germline V gene data show CDR1 as MNHNY and CDR2 as SVGAGI (reference sequence). CDR3 amino acids: CASSPGTRGHTQYF. For the CDR3, the DNA is TGTGCCAGCAGCCCCGGGACCAGGGGTCATACGCAGTATTTT.

The genes are TRBV18 and TRBJ1-2; no clear D gene. V lost 3 bases and J lost 2, with 16 bases in between. Germline values: CDR1 KGHSH, CDR2 LQKENI. This CDR3 region has 16 residues. CDR3 nucleotide sequence: TGTGCCAGCTCACCCGGCACACCTGAACTGAACTATGGCTACACCTTC. This codes for CASSPGTPELNYGYTF.

For this clone: No conserved phenylalanine or tryptophan is present at the end of the CDR3, so a read error is the likely explanation. The chain joins TRBV2 to TRBJ1-6; possible D gene TRBD1, 6 bases. V shed 7 bases and J shed 8 bases, with 15 bases lying between them. CDR3 size: 14 residues. Germline CDR1 is SNHLY and CDR2 is FYNNEI. The CDR3 bases are TGTGCCAGCAAGGGGGGATTCGAACATTCACCCCTCCACCTT. It encodes CASKGGFEHSPLHL.

The chain links TRBV28 to TRBJ1-5; a weak D match, TRBD1 (5 bases). The CDR3 totals 13 residues. The germline CDR1 and CDR2 sequences are MDHEN and SYDVKM. V was clipped by 2 bases and J by 11 bases, with 13 bases between them. In nucleotides, the CDR3 is TGTGCCAGCAGTTTAGAGGCGACAGCCGCCCAGCATTTT. Its protein is CASSLEATAAQHF.